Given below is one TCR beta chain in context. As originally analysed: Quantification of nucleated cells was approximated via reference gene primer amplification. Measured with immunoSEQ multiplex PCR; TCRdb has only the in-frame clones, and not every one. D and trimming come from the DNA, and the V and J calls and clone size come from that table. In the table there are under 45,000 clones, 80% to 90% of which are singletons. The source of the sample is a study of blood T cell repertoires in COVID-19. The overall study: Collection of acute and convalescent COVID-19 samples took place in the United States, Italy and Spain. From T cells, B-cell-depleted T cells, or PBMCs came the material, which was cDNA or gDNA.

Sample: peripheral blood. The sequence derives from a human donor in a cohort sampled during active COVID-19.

The CDR3, as DNA: TGCGCCAGCAGCTTATCGGGGGAAGCTTATGGCTACACCTTC. Protein sequence: CASSLSGEAYGYTF. V gene TRBV5-1 combines with J gene TRBJ1-2, with a weak D call TRBD1 (5 bases). Trimming removed 2 bases from V and 5 bases from J, with 13 bases in between. The CDR3 is made up of 14 amino acids. The germline gives CDR1 SGHRS, CDR2 YFSETQ.